These T cell receptor beta chains were read from a single sample in a study of tumor and adjacent non-tumor tissue in lung cancer. Using its own MiXCR run on the multiplex PCR reads, TCRdb lists one record per CDR3 protein. The repertoire holds roughly 150,000 distinct CDR3 sequences, with around 65% as singletons. The source material was lung tumor tissue. Receptor source: a man aged 55 to 70 with small cell lung cancer. Each CDR3 is given with its conserved first and last residue. The D gene is left open where the match is weak. A clone size is listed for some rows: how often the clone was seen (once, few, many), or a class if it is expanded.

clone size: NA
J gene: TRBJ1-2
D gene: NA
V gene: TRBV30
CDR3 protein: CAWSIRINYGYTF
CDR3 DNA: TGTGCCTGGAGTATACGCATAAACTATGGCTACACCTTC

clone size: NA
J gene: TRBJ2-1
D gene: TRBD2
V gene: TRBV20-1
CDR3 protein: CIAVGTIGYNEQFF
CDR3 DNA: TGCATTGCCGTGGGGACTATCGGATACAATGAGCAGTTCTTC

clone size: NA
J gene: TRBJ2-1
D gene: NA
V gene: TRBV11-2
CDR3 protein: CASSPGATGFIGEQFF
CDR3 DNA: TGTGCCAGCAGCCCTGGGGCAACAGGGTTTATAGGTGAGCAGTTCTTC

clone size: few
J gene: TRBJ2-3
D gene: TRBD2
V gene: TRBV20-1
CDR3 protein: CSAISGTSGRDTQYF
CDR3 DNA: TGCAGTGCTATTTCCGGGACTAGCGGGCGTGATACGCAGTATTTT

clone size: few
J gene: TRBJ2-6
D gene: TRBD1
V gene: TRBV6-5
CDR3 protein: CASSYQGQGAPGANVLTF
CDR3 DNA: TGTGCCAGCAGTTATCAAGGACAGGGGGCCCCCGGGGCCAACGTCCTGACTTTC

clone size: few
J gene: TRBJ2-5
D gene: NA
V gene: TRBV20-1
CDR3 protein: CSAGVDFRGGETQYF
CDR3 DNA: TGCAGTGCTGGAGTGGACTTCCGAGGGGGGGAGACCCAGTACTTC

clone size: few
J gene: TRBJ2-4
D gene: NA
V gene: TRBV6-1
CDR3 protein: CATTDSAKNIQYF
CDR3 DNA: TGTGCCACCACGGACTCAGCCAAAAACATTCAGTACTTC

clone size: few
J gene: TRBJ1-2
D gene: NA
V gene: TRBV4-1
CDR3 protein: CASSHPRDGYTF
CDR3 DNA: TGCGCCAGCAGCCACCCCAGGGATGGCTACACCTTC

clone size: few
J gene: TRBJ1-2
D gene: TRBD1
V gene: TRBV5-4
CDR3 protein: CASSWDRAGNYGYTF
CDR3 DNA: TGTGCCAGCAGCTGGGACAGGGCCGGCAACTATGGCTACACCTTC

clone size: many
J gene: TRBJ2-1
D gene: TRBD2
V gene: TRBV20-1
CDR3 protein: CSARSGTRGNEQFF
CDR3 DNA: TGCAGTGCTCGAAGCGGGACCCGGGGCAATGAGCAGTTCTTC

clone size: NA
J gene: TRBJ2-5
D gene: NA
V gene: TRBV6-6
CDR3 protein: CAPRGAVETQYF
CDR3 DNA: TGTGCCCCCAGAGGAGCCGTGGAGACCCAGTACTTC

clone size: NA
J gene: TRBJ2-4
D gene: NA
V gene: TRBV29-1
CDR3 protein: CSVEAPVKKNIQYF
CDR3 DNA: TGCAGCGTTGAAGCGCCGGTAAAAAAAAACATTCAGTACTTC

clone size: few
J gene: TRBJ2-7
D gene: NA
V gene: TRBV11-3
CDR3 protein: CASILRAGGINSYEQYF
CDR3 DNA: TGTGCCAGCATTTTAAGAGCTGGCGGGATTAACTCCTACGAGCAGTACTTC

clone size: NA
J gene: TRBJ2-1
D gene: NA
V gene: TRBV6-9
CDR3 protein: CATLGDPQSNEQFF
CDR3 DNA: TGTGCCACTCTGGGGGACCCCCAGTCCAATGAGCAGTTCTTC

clone size: few
J gene: TRBJ2-5
D gene: NA
V gene: TRBV5-1
CDR3 protein: CATTNGGIGETQYF
CDR3 DNA: TGCGCCACCACGAATGGGGGGATCGGAGAGACCCAGTACTTC

clone size: NA
J gene: TRBJ2-5
D gene: TRBD1
V gene: TRBV7-8
CDR3 protein: CASSLRRTGFGETQYF
CDR3 DNA: TGTGCTAGCAGCTTACGCAGGACAGGGTTCGGGGAGACCCAGTACTTC